What follows are 3 T cell receptor beta chains derived from one specimen sequenced in a study of identical twins (dated by TCRdb to between 2015 and 2016). Libraries came from 5' RACE. Sequencing was performed on an Illumina HiSeq 2000. TCRdb handled the public reads itself, with Q25 trimming in fastp and clone calling in MiXCR, and kept productive beta chains. Merged by CDR3 protein, the rows form single entries marked with the most common genes and DNA. The sample contains around 470,000 distinct CDR3 sequences, around 14% of them found a single time. The ten top clones hold approximately 0.52% of the sample. The data also belong to a second study, concerning yellow fever vaccine responses in identical twins.

Material: CD4+ T cells sorted from blood. These receptors came from a woman aged 18-29 years in good health.

This chain uses TRBV7-2 with TRBJ2-7; D is uncertain. This CDR3 is built from 15 residues. Germline CDR1 is SGHTA and CDR2 is FQGNSA. The V and J ends lost 5 bases and 2 bases respectively, with 16 bases between them. The CDR3 bases are TGTGCCAGCAGCAGGGATTATTATCAGGCCTACGAGCAGTACTTC. As protein: CASSRDYYQAYEQYF.

The J gene is TRBJ2-1, the V gene TRBV5-1; D is tentatively TRBD1 or TRBD2 (5 bases each). This CDR3 has 16 amino acids. Germline V CDR1 and CDR2: SGHRS, YFSETQ. V lost 0 bases and J 1 base, leaving 11 bases between the germline ends. The CDR3 nucleotides read TGCGCCAGCAGCTTGGTCGGGGACGTATCCTACAATGAGCAGTTCTTC. As protein: CASSLVGDVSYNEQFF. The full variable domain, with the rest looked up from reference TRBV5-1 and TRBJ2-1, is KAGVTQTPRYLIKTRGQQVTLSCSPISGHRSVSWYQQTPGQGLQFLFEYFSETQRNKGNFPGRFSGRQFSNSRSEMNVSTLELGDSALYLCASSLVGDVSYNEQFFGPGTRLTVL.

This clonotype was detected only a few times. The chain recombines TRBV7-9 with TRBJ1-4, with 9 bases fitting TRBD1. Per the germline V gene, CDR1 is SEHNR and CDR2 is FQNEAQ (reference sequence). J gave up 6 bases and V 1 base, and 0 bases lay outside the gene matches. The CDR3 has 14 amino acids. The CDR3 sequence: CASSLGDRDEKLFF. Written as DNA, the CDR3 is TGTGCCAGCAGCTTAGGGGACAGGGATGAAAAACTGTTTTTT. The whole variable domain, filled in from reference TRBV7-9 and TRBJ1-4, reads DTGVSQNPRHKITKRGQNVTFRCDPISEHNRLYWYRQTLGQGPEFLTYFQNEAQLEKSRLLSDRFSAERPKGSFSTLEIQRTEQGDSAMYLCASSLGDRDEKLFFGSGTQLSVL.